This entry describes one T cell receptor (beta chain). These data come from a study of T-cell memory formation after mild COVID-19. A single record per CDR3 protein comes from TCRdb applying MiXCR to the 5' RACE reads. Of about 210,000 distinct CDR3 sequences listed, 10% to 13% were seen once; the top ten hold 3% to 3.5%. The sequence was collected from a man aged 18 to 30 who had mild COVID-19 (a few samples of this study predate the infection). Cell type and time point are not known. The specimen sequenced was PBMCs or a T cell subset sorted from them (not recorded which).

CDR3 sequence reads: CAIYTSGNTIYF. CDR3 DNA: TGTGCCATCTATACCTCTGGAAACACCATATATTTT. This chain joins TRBV10-3 and TRBJ1-3; D unclear. The germline V and J ends were trimmed by 8 bases and 0 bases, with 5 bases remaining between them. The CDR3 is 12 amino acids. Germline values: CDR1 ENHRY, CDR2 SYGVKD.